A selection of T cell receptor beta chains follows, all from one sample in a study of OX40 agonist ivuxolimab in advanced cancers. Some clones are missing from TCRdb's copy, which holds only in-frame ones; the method was immunoSEQ multiplex PCR. The sample holds fewer than 90,000 clones, about 85% seen once. The specimen was CD4+ or CD8+ T cells sorted from blood, collected in a trial of the OX40 agonist ivuxolimab. The source of these receptors is an adult with an advanced solid tumor such as melanoma, head and neck, liver or kidney cancer. The CDR3 runs from the conserved cysteine through the conserved F or W. The D gene is left open where the match is weak. Clone size is shown for a subset of rows, as once, few, many or a class of expanded clone.

D gene,J gene,V gene,clone size,CDR3 protein,CDR3 DNA
TRBD2,TRBJ2-2,TRBV2,-,CASGGGANTGELFF,TGTGCCAGCGGCGGGGGAGCGAACACCGGGGAGCTGTTTTTT
-,TRBJ2-1,TRBV9,-,CASSTGSSDGNEQFF,TGTGCCAGCAGTACGGGGTCTAGCGATGGGAATGAGCAGTTCTTC
TRBD2,TRBJ2-2,TRBV29-1,-,CSVEDAAAGAPGELFF,TGCAGCGTTGAAGACGCGGCAGCGGGGGCCCCCGGGGAGCTGTTTTTT
-,TRBJ1-1,TRBV5-5,-,CASTRERRLSATEAFF,TGTGCCAGCACCAGGGAACGGCGGCTCTCTGCCACTGAAGCTTTCTTT
TRBD2,TRBJ2-3,TRBV4-3,-,CASSQDPSGSPDTQYF,TGCGCCAGCAGCCAAGACCCTAGCGGGTCCCCAGATACGCAGTATTTT
-,TRBJ1-5,TRBV5-1,-,CASSFDRAQGGGGNHSNQPQHF,TGCGCCAGCAGCTTTGATAGGGCCCAGGGTGGTGGGGGGAACCATAGCAATCAGCCCCAGCATTTT
TRBD1,TRBJ1-2,TRBV4-2,once,CASSQDRGQGWGGYTF,TGTGCCAGCAGCCAAGATCGAGGACAGGGCTGGGGTGGCTACACCTTC
-,TRBJ1-6,TRBV28,-,CASSHNSPLHF,TGTGCCAGCAGTCACAATTCACCCCTCCACTTT
-,TRBJ2-2,TRBV18,-,CASSPLTGASTGELFF,TGTGCCAGCTCACCTTTGACGGGGGCGAGCACCGGGGAGCTGTTTTTT
-,TRBJ1-5,TRBV14,once,CASSQGGEPQHF,TGTGCCAGCAGCCAAGGAGGAGAGCCCCAGCATTTT
-,TRBJ2-3,TRBV6-6,-,CASKTRRDTQYF,TGTGCCAGCAAGACCCGGAGAGATACGCAGTATTTT
TRBD2,TRBJ2-5,TRBV18,-,CASSPGLAVQETQYF,TGTGCCAGCTCACCGGGACTAGCGGTCCAAGAGACCCAGTACTTC
-,TRBJ2-7,TRBV16,-,CASSHLHLLGNEQYF,TGTGCCAGCAGCCACTTACACCTTCTAGGGAACGAGCAGTACTTC
TRBD2,TRBJ2-5,TRBV5-1,-,CASKREGETQYF,TGCGCCAGCAAGCGGGAGGGAGAGACCCAGTACTTC
TRBD1,TRBJ1-2,TRBV2,-,CASSEHEGGRTYNGYTF,TGTGCCAGCAGTGAGCATGAAGGGGGCCGAACATATAATGGCTACACCTTC
-,TRBJ2-3,TRBV29-1,-,CSVERDTDAQYF,TGCAGCGTTGAGAGGGACACAGATGCGCAGTATTTT
-,TRBJ1-2,TRBV18,-,CASSPPAGEGYGYTF,TGTGCCAGCTCACCACCGGCAGGGGAGGGCTATGGCTACACCTTC
-,TRBJ2-7,TRBV5-1,-,CASSPVPYEQYF,TGCGCCAGCAGCCCCGTCCCCTACGAGCAGTACTTC
-,TRBJ2-3,TRBV5-5,-,CASSLDKRSTDTQYF,TGTGCCAGCAGCTTGGACAAGCGGTCCACAGATACGCAGTATTTT
TRBD1,TRBJ2-7,TRBV7-2,-,CASSFLQGVGEQYF,TGTGCCAGCAGCTTCCTTCAGGGGGTGGGTGAGCAGTACTTC
-,TRBJ1-1,TRBV6-4,many,CASSKDSNTEAFF,TGTGCCAGCAGTAAGGATTCGAACACTGAAGCTTTCTTT
-,TRBJ1-2,TRBV27,-,CASTRGGQASNYGYTF,TGTGCCAGCACCCGCGGGGGACAAGCCTCTAACTATGGCTACACCTTC
-,TRBJ1-6,TRBV5-6,-,CASSLLRENSPLHF,TGTGCCAGCAGCTTACTGAGGGAAAATTCACCCCTCCACTTT
-,TRBJ1-1,TRBV11-3,-,CASGRSGMNTEAFF,TGTGCCAGCGGCAGGTCCGGAATGAACACTGAAGCTTTCTTT
-,TRBJ2-1,TRBV11-3,-,CATSQPGRSYNEQFF,TGTGCCACTTCTCAACCGGGACGGAGCTACAATGAGCAGTTCTTC
TRBD1,TRBJ2-1,TRBV9,-,CASSAPGTGGNEQFF,TGTGCCAGCAGCGCCCCCGGGACAGGGGGCAATGAGCAGTTCTTC
-,TRBJ1-2,TRBV6-6,few,CASSYTPIGYGYTF,TGTGCCAGCAGTTACACCCCCATAGGCTATGGCTACACCTTC
TRBD2,TRBJ2-3,TRBV7-2,once,CASSPLAADGTQYF,TGTGCCAGCAGCCCACTAGCGGCCGACGGTACGCAGTATTTT
-,TRBJ1-2,TRBV7-9,-,CASSLAHSYGYTF,TGTGCCAGCAGCTTAGCGCACTCCTATGGCTACACCTTC
-,TRBJ1-2,TRBV6-1,-,CASRSQGGYTF,TGTGCCAGCAGATCACAGGGTGGCTACACCTTC
-,TRBJ1-5,TRBV9,once,CASSVARGGPQHF,TGTGCCAGCAGCGTGGCACGTGGAGGGCCCCAGCATTTT
TRBD1,TRBJ1-3,TRBV19,-,CASSEQGRTRNTIYF,TGTGCCAGTAGTGAACAGGGGCGGACGCGGAACACCATATATTTT
-,TRBJ1-5,TRBV10-3,-,CAIAQGDQPQHF,TGTGCCATAGCCCAAGGGGATCAGCCCCAGCATTTT
-,TRBJ2-5,TRBV7-8,-,CASSLVYSAETQYF,TGTGCCAGCAGCTTAGTTTACAGCGCTGAGACCCAGTACTTC
TRBD1,TRBJ1-6,TRBV7-9,once,CASSTFWTGPNSPLHF,TGTGCCAGCAGCACCTTTTGGACAGGGCCTAATTCACCCCTCCACTTT
-,TRBJ2-4,TRBV5-1,-,CASSSEFWEAKNIQYF,TGCGCCAGCAGCTCCGAATTTTGGGAGGCCAAAAACATTCAGTACTTC
-,TRBJ1-1,TRBV6-5,once,CASRTRPNTEAFF,TGTGCCAGCAGAACCCGACCGAACACTGAAGCTTTCTTT
TRBD1,TRBJ1-5,TRBV7-6,-,CASSPRDSGNQPQHF,TGTGCCAGCAGCCCCCGGGACAGCGGTAATCAGCCCCAGCATTTT
TRBD1,TRBJ1-5,TRBV30,-,CAWEGGQGRLSNQPQHF,TGTGCCTGGGAGGGGGGACAGGGGCGATTGAGCAATCAGCCCCAGCATTTT
TRBD1,TRBJ2-2,TRBV12-5,once,CASGLLQGTGWAGELFF,TGTGCTAGTGGTTTGCTCCAGGGGACAGGTTGGGCCGGGGAGCTGTTTTTT